These 14 T cell receptor beta chains were all obtained from the same sample, sequenced in a study of cytomegalovirus exposure and HLA in healthy donors. It was with 60 Vbeta and 13 Jbeta primers that the PCR ran. Clones were read by immunoSEQ multiplex PCR, and TCRdb kept only the in-frame ones, dropping some. The sample lists 150,000 to 200,000 clones, 84% occurring once. The sample was PBMCs. The receptor set was obtained from a boy aged 5-17 years in good health and CMV-seronegative.

The gene calls are TRBV5-5 and TRBJ2-7; 8 bases line up with TRBD2. The germline V gene encodes CDR1 SGHKS and CDR2 YYEKEE (reference sequence). Germline trimming cut 2 bases from V and 3 bases from J; bases unmatched to any gene: 7. CDR3 length: 15 amino acids. The CDR3 DNA sequence: TGTGCCAGCAGCTTCGTACTAGCGGAAAACTACGAGCAGTACTTC. This codes for CASSFVLAENYEQYF.

J is TRBJ1-5 and V is TRBV7-9, with TRBD1 matching 9 bases. From germline, CDR1 is SEHNR and CDR2 FQNEAQ (reference sequence). V lost 4 bases and J lost 5; bases outside the gene matches: 6. This CDR3 is built from 15 residues. Here the CDR3 reads CASSYGTGIDQPQHF. In nucleotides, the CDR3 is TGTGCCAGCAGCTACGGGACAGGGATCGATCAGCCCCAGCATTTT.

This clone was detected only once. V usage is TRBV28 and J usage is TRBJ2-7; weak D call: TRBD2 (6 bases). The CDR3 covers 14 residues. Trimming took 1 base from V and 4 from J, leaving 11 bases between them. Germline lookup yields CDR1 MDHEN and CDR2 SYDVKM. CDR3 amino acids: CASSLSGTGYEQYF. The CDR3 DNA reads as TGTGCCAGCAGTTTATCCGGGACTGGATACGAGCAGTACTTC. Combining the CDR3 with reference TRBV28 and TRBJ2-7 gives the whole variable domain DVKVTQSSRYLVKRTGEKVFLECVQDMDHENMFWYRQDPGLGLRLIYFSYDVKMKEKGDIPEGYSVSREKKERFSLILESASTNQTSMYLCASSLSGTGYEQYFGPGTRLTVT.

The J gene is TRBJ1-5, the V gene TRBV19; D ambiguous. CDR1 is LNHDA and CDR2 is SQIVND in the germline V gene (reference sequence). V was shortened by 0 bases and J by 7 bases, with 16 bases between the two germline ends. The CDR3 extends over 16 amino acids. CDR3 nucleotides: TGTGCCAGTAGTATAGAAGGGCGGTGGGCGGGACAGCCCCAGCATTTT. Translated: CASSIEGRWAGQPQHF.

A word on this clone: Within the sample, other DNA sequences also encode this same CDR3. The chain recombines TRBV15 with TRBJ2-7, with D possibly being TRBD2 (5 bases). Germline loops: CDR1 LNHNV, CDR2 YYDKDF (reference sequence). Between the trimmed V and J ends, which lost 0 bases and 2 bases, there was a span of 8 bases. This CDR3 contains 14 residues. CDR3 nucleotide sequence: TGTGCCACCAGCAGAGACCGGGGAGCCTACGAGCAGTACTTC. It encodes CATSRDRGAYEQYF.

This clone has a handful of counts. The CDR3 DNA reads TGTGCCAGCATCCAAGGACAGGGGAGGAAAAAACTGTTTTTT. This encodes CASIQGQGRKKLFF. The chain carries TRBV28 and TRBJ1-4, with 9 positions matching TRBD1. The CDR3 runs 14 residues. V was clipped by 7 bases and J by 9 bases; unmatched bases: 9. Germline V gene lookup returns CDR1 MDHEN and CDR2 SYDVKM.

The chain employs TRBV7-9 and TRBJ2-3; no definite D call. Germline CDR1 SEHNR, CDR2 FQNEAQ (reference sequence). The CDR3 has 12 residues. Deletions cut 3 bases from V and 8 bases from J, with 9 bases between. The DNA of the CDR3 is TGTGCCAGCAGCTTCGATGAGGCTACGCAGTATTTT. This gives the protein CASSFDEATQYF.

The chain links TRBV5-1 to TRBJ2-7; D unclear. V shed 4 bases and J shed 2 bases, with 10 bases lying between them. The CDR3 is 13 amino acids. Per the germline V gene, CDR1 is SGHRS and CDR2 is YFSETQ. CDR3 in amino acids: CASSGDTPYEQYF. The CDR3 bases are TGCGCCAGCAGCGGCGACACGCCCTACGAGCAGTACTTC.

The V gene is TRBV2, the J gene TRBJ2-2; TRBD1 aligns across 8 bases. Germline V gene data show CDR1 as SNHLY and CDR2 as FYNNEI. The junction had 7 bases not matched to a gene; V was cut back by 2 bases and J by 5 bases. CDR3 length equals 16 residues. DNA for the CDR3: TGTGCCAGCAGTGAAAGTCGGACAGGGCTAACCGGGGAGCTGTTTTTT. Its translation is CASSESRTGLTGELFF. The full variable domain, its missing parts supplied by reference TRBV2 and TRBJ2-2, is EPEVTQTPSHQVTQMGQEVILRCVPISNHLYFYWYRQILGQKVEFLVSFYNNEISEKSEIFDDQFSVERPDGSNFTLKIRSTKLEDSAMYFCASSESRTGLTGELFFGEGSRLTVL.

V gene TRBV5-1 combines with J gene TRBJ2-5; 11 bases align to TRBD2. The CDR3 runs to 17 residues. Germline V gene lookup returns CDR1 SGHRS and CDR2 YFSETQ. The V gene end was trimmed by 4 bases and the J gene end by 1 base; junction bases not matched to a gene: 9. CDR3: CASSPRGGTSGQETQYF. As DNA, the CDR3 is TGCGCCAGCAGCCCGAGAGGCGGGACTAGCGGCCAAGAGACCCAGTACTTC.

Only one count was recorded for this clone. The V and J genes are TRBV27 and TRBJ2-1; a weak D match, TRBD2 (6 bases). V was shortened by 3 bases and J by 6 bases, with 18 bases between the two germline ends. Germline CDR1 and CDR2: MNHEY and SMNVEV (reference sequence). The CDR3 covers 16 residues. Written as DNA, the CDR3 is TGTGCCAGCAGTTTCTTTGATAGGTTCGGGGGCAATGAGCAGTTCTTC. This gives the protein CASSFFDRFGGNEQFF.

The chain joins TRBV7-9 to TRBJ1-1, with unresolved D. Looked up from germline, CDR1 is SEHNR and CDR2 is FQNEAQ (reference sequence). This CDR3 spans 11 amino acids. CDR3 bases: TGTGTCGTGATCATCGGCACTGAAGCTTTCTTT. It specifies CVVIIGTEAFF.

J is TRBJ1-3 and V is TRBV6-5; D ambiguous. With 5 bases removed from V and 4 bases from J, the gap between germline ends came to 9 bases. Per the germline V gene, CDR1 is MNHEY and CDR2 is SVGAGI. This CDR3 is built from 13 residues. The CDR3 sequence is CASSDTWGNTIYF. The CDR3 nucleotides are TGTGCCAGCAGTGACACTTGGGGAAACACCATATATTTT.

The table lists this clone with a count of one. The V and J genes are TRBV19 and TRBJ2-7; 10 bases align to TRBD2. Unmatched junction bases numbered 8, after V lost 7 bases and J lost 2 bases. The length of the CDR3 is 15 residues. Germline V gene sequence: CDR1 LNHDA, CDR2 SQIVND (reference sequence). In DNA, the CDR3 is TGTGCCAGTACCAGCACTAGCGGGGATACCTACGAGCAGTACTTC. The encoded protein is CASTSTSGDTYEQYF.